A single sample is the source of the 20 T cell receptor beta chains below, sequenced in a study of shared clonotypes between healthy human individuals. Measured with immunoSEQ multiplex PCR; TCRdb has only the in-frame clones, and not every one. The data contain roughly 510,000 clones, 75% to 80% of them singletons. Material: PBMCs. These receptors came from a woman between 35 and 50 years old in good health. Some clones in this sample may be carry-over from other donors' samples.

The rearrangement joins TRBV6-5 to TRBJ1-1, with D possibly matching TRBD1 (6 bases). Germline V gives CDR1 MNHEY, CDR2 SVGAGI. Deletions cut 4 bases from V and 3 bases from J, with 12 bases between. CDR3 length: 14 residues. CDR3 sequence (DNA): TGTGCCAGCAGTTTACGGGGGCCGTACACTGAAGCTTTCTTT. It yields the protein CASSLRGPYTEAFF.

CDR3 nucleotide sequence: TGTGCCAGCAGCTTACCCCCCGGACGGGGTAATGAAAAACTGTTTTTT. It is translated as CASSLPPGRGNEKLFF. The V gene is TRBV7-9, the J gene TRBJ1-4; D gene uncertain. V dropped 2 bases and J dropped 4 bases, with 14 bases sitting between them. Germline V lookup: CDR1 SEHNR, CDR2 FQNEAQ (reference sequence). The CDR3 sequence is 16 residues long.

This rearrangement joins TRBV5-1 to TRBJ2-1; D remains ambiguous. The CDR3 consists of 14 residues. Germline assignment: CDR1 SGHRS and CDR2 YFSETQ. Trimming pared 3 bases from V and 1 base from J, leaving 8 bases between. The CDR3 sequence: CASSYADSYNEQFF. The CDR3 region has the DNA TGCGCCAGCAGCTACGCGGATTCCTACAATGAGCAGTTCTTC.

The rearrangement uses TRBV11-2 and TRBJ2-7; 9 bases map to TRBD2. The V gene's germline CDR1 is SGHAT and CDR2 FQNNGV. This CDR3 contains 16 residues. V was pared by 0 bases and J by 7 bases, with 10 bases of the junction left unmatched. CDR3 in amino acids: CASSLDAAGGPREQYF. The CDR3 DNA is TGTGCCAGCAGCTTAGATGCGGCGGGAGGGCCCCGGGAGCAGTACTTC.

This clone showed up just a few times. This rearrangement joins TRBV16 to TRBJ2-7; D gene ambiguous. The CDR3 is 12 residues long. V lost 4 bases to trimming and J lost 9 bases, with 13 bases between them. Per the germline V gene, CDR1 is KGHSY and CDR2 is FQNENV. CDR3 in amino acids: CASSPQVSMQYF. CDR3 DNA sequence: TGTGCCAGCAGCCCCCAGGTGTCAATGCAGTACTTC.

The chain has TRBV19 and TRBJ2-7; 7 bases are shared with TRBD1. Germline assignment: CDR1 LNHDA and CDR2 SQIVND (reference sequence). This CDR3 contains 14 residues. The ends lost 4 bases at V and 6 bases at J; junction bases unmatched: 9. CDR3 sequence reads: CASSKPGQIIEQYF. CDR3 in DNA: TGTGCCAGTAGTAAGCCGGGACAGATAATCGAGCAGTACTTC.

DNA for the CDR3: TGTGCCAGCAGCGTGGCTCCCGGGACAGGGAGGGGAAGGAACACTGAAGCTTTCTTT. Amino acids: CASSVAPGTGRGRNTEAFF. This rearrangement joins TRBV9 to TRBJ1-1; 9 bases agree with TRBD1. The V gene's germline CDR1 is SGDLS and CDR2 YYNGEE. The CDR3 covers 19 residues. After removal of 2 bases from V and 1 base from J, the junction contained 15 bases not matched to a gene. The entire variable domain, with the rest obtained from reference TRBV9 and TRBJ1-1, is as follows: DSGVTQTPKHLITATGQRVTLRCSPRSGDLSVYWYQQSLDQGLQFLIQYYNGEERAKGNILERFSAQQFPDLHSELNLSSLELGDSALYFCASSVAPGTGRGRNTEAFFGQGTRLTVV.

The V gene is TRBV5-1, the J gene TRBJ1-2; possible D gene TRBD1, 5 bases. The CDR3 contains 14 residues. The V end was cut by 0 bases, the J end by 5 bases, with 11 bases between. CDR1 SGHRS and CDR2 YFSETQ come from the germline V gene. CDR3 sequence (DNA): TGCGCCAGCAGCTTGGAGCAGGGAGGGTATGGCTACACCTTC. Translated: CASSLEQGGYGYTF.

The gene calls are TRBV19 and TRBJ2-1; 8 nucleotides match TRBD1. The trim removed 8 bases at V and 14 bases at J, leaving 8 bases unmatched. The length of the CDR3 is 11 residues. Germline V gene data show CDR1 as LNHDA and CDR2 as SQIVND (reference sequence). Written as DNA, the CDR3 is TGTGCCAGTGACAGGGGCTATAAGAAGTTCTTC. It codes for CASDRGYKKFF.

The chain uses TRBV2 and TRBJ2-1, with TRBD2 as a possible D gene (6 bases). Germline CDR1 SNHLY, CDR2 FYNNEI. The CDR3 runs 15 residues. Trimming stripped 3 bases from V and 4 bases from J, with 13 bases between. CDR3 DNA sequence: TGTGCCAGCAGTGATGGGGGGAGTCGATACAATGAGCAGTTCTTC. This encodes CASSDGGSRYNEQFF.

J is TRBJ2-5 and V is TRBV6-5; D gene unclear. With 0 bases removed from V and 5 bases from J, the gap between germline ends came to 7 bases. This CDR3 has 13 residues. CDR1 and CDR2 from the germline V gene are MNHEY and SVGAGI. The CDR3 protein is CASSYSRRETQYF. CDR3 in DNA: TGTGCCAGCAGTTACTCACGGCGGGAGACCCAGTACTTC.

This clone came up a few times. The chain is built from TRBV9 and TRBJ2-7, with 7 bases identical to TRBD1. With V trimmed by 4 bases and J by 3 bases, 7 bases remained unmatched. CDR1 is SGDLS, CDR2 YYNGEE, per germline. The CDR3 is 14 residues long. The CDR3 DNA sequence: TGTGCCAGCAGCCCAACGGGACAGTACTACGAGCAGTACTTC. Translated: CASSPTGQYYEQYF. Looking up the rest from reference TRBV9 and TRBJ2-7 gives the full variable domain: DSGVTQTPKHLITATGQRVTLRCSPRSGDLSVYWYQQSLDQGLQFLIQYYNGEERAKGNILERFSAQQFPDLHSELNLSSLELGDSALYFCASSPTGQYYEQYFGPGTRLTVT.

V usage is TRBV27 and J usage is TRBJ2-3, with no clear D. The CDR3 is 13 residues long. V was trimmed by 2 bases and J by 4 bases, leaving 7 bases between them. CDR1 is MNHEY, CDR2 SMNVEV, per germline (reference sequence). DNA of the CDR3: TGTGCCAGCAGTTTAAGGGTCGCAGATACGCAGTATTTT. It encodes CASSLRVADTQYF.

The rearrangement joins TRBV14 to TRBJ2-1, with a weak D call TRBD1 (6 bases). V dropped 2 bases and J dropped 0 bases, with 14 bases sitting between them. CDR3 length equals 17 residues. CDR1 and CDR2 from the germline V gene are SGHDN and FVKESK. CDR3 protein: CASSQRLGGVSYNEQFF. The CDR3 DNA reads as TGTGCCAGCAGCCAACGGCTAGGGGGAGTCTCCTACAATGAGCAGTTCTTC. The variable domain in full, completed from reference TRBV14 and TRBJ2-1, reads EAGVTQFPSHSVIEKGQTVTLRCDPISGHDNLYWYRRVMGKEIKFLLHFVKESKQDESGMPNNRFLAERTGGTYSTLKVQPAELEDSGVYFCASSQRLGGVSYNEQFFGPGTRLTVL.

The chain links TRBV7-9 to TRBJ2-1; 8 positions agree with TRBD2. The junction had 7 bases not matched to a gene; V was cut back by 5 bases and J by 4 bases. This CDR3 region has 15 residues. CDR1 and CDR2 (germline): SEHNR, FQNEAQ (reference sequence). The CDR3 here is CASSQPRGGYNEQFF. The CDR3 DNA sequence: TGTGCCAGCAGCCAGCCCCGGGGGGGGTACAATGAGCAGTTCTTC.

The chain employs TRBV7-2 and TRBJ1-4; D not resolved. The CDR3 is 15 amino acids. V lost 5 bases and J 3 bases, leaving 13 bases between the germline ends. Germline CDR1 SGHTA, CDR2 FQGNSA. CDR3 sequence: CASSPVGGSNEKLFF. The CDR3 DNA sequence: TGTGCCAGCAGCCCTGTTGGAGGATCTAATGAAAAACTGTTTTTT.

In DNA, the CDR3 is TGTGCCAGCAGCGCCAGGGGAGAAAGACAAGAGACCCAGTACTTC. This sequence encodes CASSARGERQETQYF. The chain combines TRBV7-8 with TRBJ2-5, with D possibly TRBD1 on 6 matching bases. CDR3 length: 15 residues. Trimming shortened V by 5 bases and J by 2 bases, and 15 bases separated the two germline ends. Germline CDR1 reads SGHVS; CDR2 reads FQNEAQ. Using reference TRBV7-8 and TRBJ2-5 for the parts outside the CDR3, the full variable domain is GAGVSQSPRYKVAKRGQDVALRCDPISGHVSLFWYQQALGQGPEFLTYFQNEAQLDKSGLPSDRFFAERPEGSVSTLKIQRTQQEDSAVYLCASSARGERQETQYFGPGTRLLVL.

The V and J genes are TRBV11-3 and TRBJ2-2; 11 bases are a match to TRBD2. The V gene end was trimmed by 6 bases and the J gene end by 2 bases; junction bases not matched to a gene: 2. Germline CDR1 SGHNT, CDR2 YENEEA. This CDR3 comprises 15 residues. CDR3 sequence (DNA): TGTGCCAGCAGTAGCGGGAGGGCAAACACCGGGGAGCTGTTTTTT. Its translation is CASSSGRANTGELFF.

This clone was counted a single time. V gene TRBV5-6 combines with J gene TRBJ2-4, with TRBD1 matching 7 bases. With 7 bases clipped from V and 5 bases from J, the junction kept 15 bases outside the gene matches. Germline CDR1 is SGHDT and CDR2 is YYEEEE. The CDR3 covers 16 residues. For the CDR3, the DNA is TGTGCCAGCTCCCGAGGGGGCGACTATCTCCAAAACATTCAGTACTTC. Translated, it gives CASSRGGDYLQNIQYF.

The rearrangement links TRBV6-1 to TRBJ1-4, with D possibly matching TRBD1 (5 bases). The germline V gene has CDR1 MNHNS and CDR2 SASEGT. V was clipped by 4 bases and J by 3 bases, with 15 bases between them. There are 16 residues in the CDR3. The CDR3 nucleotides read TGTGCCAGCAGTGGAGGAGAACAGGTGGCTAATGAAAAACTGTTTTTT. Protein sequence: CASSGGEQVANEKLFF.